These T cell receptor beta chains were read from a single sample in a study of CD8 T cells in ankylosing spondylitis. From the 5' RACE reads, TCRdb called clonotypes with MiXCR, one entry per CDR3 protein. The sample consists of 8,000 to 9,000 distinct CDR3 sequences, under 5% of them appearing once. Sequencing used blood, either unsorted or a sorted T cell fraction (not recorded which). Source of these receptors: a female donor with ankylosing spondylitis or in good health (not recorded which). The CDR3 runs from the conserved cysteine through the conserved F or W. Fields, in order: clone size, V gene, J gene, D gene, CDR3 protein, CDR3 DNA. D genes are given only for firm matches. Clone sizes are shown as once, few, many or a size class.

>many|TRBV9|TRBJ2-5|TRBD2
CASSGSGGLETQYF
TGTGCCAGCAGCGGTAGCGGGGGGCTTGAGACCCAGTACTTC
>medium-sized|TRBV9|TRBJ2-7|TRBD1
CASSASTGTVSYEQYF
TGTGCCAGCAGCGCCTCAACCGGGACAGTCTCCTACGAGCAGTACTTC
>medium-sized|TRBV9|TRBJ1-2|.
CASSNPGTSYGYTF
TGTGCCAGCAGCAACCCCGGGACAAGCTATGGCTACACCTTC